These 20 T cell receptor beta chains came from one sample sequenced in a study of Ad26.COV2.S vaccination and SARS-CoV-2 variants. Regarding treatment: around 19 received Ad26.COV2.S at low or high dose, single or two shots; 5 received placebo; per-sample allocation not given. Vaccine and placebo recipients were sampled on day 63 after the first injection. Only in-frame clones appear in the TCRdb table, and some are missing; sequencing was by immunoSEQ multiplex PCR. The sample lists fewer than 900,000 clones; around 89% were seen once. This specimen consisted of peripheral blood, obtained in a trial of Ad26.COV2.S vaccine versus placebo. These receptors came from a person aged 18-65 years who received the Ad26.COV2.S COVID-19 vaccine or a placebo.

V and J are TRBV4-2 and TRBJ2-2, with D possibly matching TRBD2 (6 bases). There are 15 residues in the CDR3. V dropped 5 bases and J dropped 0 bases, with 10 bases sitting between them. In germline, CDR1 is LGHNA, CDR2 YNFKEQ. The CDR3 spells CASSSGEANTGELFF. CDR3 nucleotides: TGTGCCAGCAGCTCCGGGGAGGCGAACACCGGGGAGCTGTTTTTT.

CDR3 sequence (DNA): TGTGCCAGTAGAGAGACAGGGATCTACGAGCAGTACTTC. It codes for CASRETGIYEQYF. The gene calls are TRBV19 and TRBJ2-7, with 7 nucleotides matching TRBD1. This CDR3 is built from 13 residues. Germline V gene data show CDR1 as LNHDA and CDR2 as SQIVND (reference sequence). V shed 6 bases and J 3 bases; nucleotides not matched to a gene: 5.

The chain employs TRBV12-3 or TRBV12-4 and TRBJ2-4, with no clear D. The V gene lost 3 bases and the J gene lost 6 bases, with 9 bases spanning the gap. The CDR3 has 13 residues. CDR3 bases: TGTGCCAGCAGTTTCGGCCCGGGAAACATTCAGTACTTC. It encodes CASSFGPGNIQYF.

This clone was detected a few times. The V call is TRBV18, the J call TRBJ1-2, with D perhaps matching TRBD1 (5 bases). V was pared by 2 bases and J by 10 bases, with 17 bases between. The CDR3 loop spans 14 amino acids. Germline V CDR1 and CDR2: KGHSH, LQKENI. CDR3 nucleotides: TGTGCCAGCTCACCATCTACAGGCCGAACTCCCTACACCTTC. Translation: CASSPSTGRTPYTF.

The DNA of the CDR3 is TGTGCCAGCAGTTCCTCACAGGGTTCTAATGAAAAACTGTTTTTT. It encodes CASSSSQGSNEKLFF. The chain is built from TRBV27 and TRBJ1-4; a weak D match, TRBD1 (6 bases). Looked up from germline, CDR1 is MNHEY and CDR2 is SMNVEV (reference sequence). Trimming took off 4 bases at V and 3 bases at J, with 12 bases between the two ends. This CDR3 contains 15 residues. The whole variable domain, filled in from reference TRBV27 and TRBJ1-4, reads EAQVTQNPRYLITVTGKKLTVTCSQNMNHEYMSWYRQDPGLGLRQIYYSMNVEVTDKGDVPEGYKVSRKEKRNFPLILESPSPNQTSLYFCASSSSQGSNEKLFFGSGTQLSVL.

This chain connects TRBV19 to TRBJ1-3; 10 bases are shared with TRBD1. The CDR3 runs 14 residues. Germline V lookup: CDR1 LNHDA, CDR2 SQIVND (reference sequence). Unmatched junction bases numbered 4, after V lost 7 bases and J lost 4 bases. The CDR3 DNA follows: TGTGCCAGTACGGGACAGGGGAAGGGAAACACCATATATTTT. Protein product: CASTGQGKGNTIYF.

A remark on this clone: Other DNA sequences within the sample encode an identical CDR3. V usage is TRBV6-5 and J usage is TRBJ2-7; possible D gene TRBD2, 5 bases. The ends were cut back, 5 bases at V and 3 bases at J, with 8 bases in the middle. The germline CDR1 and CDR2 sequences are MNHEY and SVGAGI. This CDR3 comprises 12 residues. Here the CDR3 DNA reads TGTGCCAGCAGTCTAGGAGGCTACGAGCAGTACTTC. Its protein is CASSLGGYEQYF.

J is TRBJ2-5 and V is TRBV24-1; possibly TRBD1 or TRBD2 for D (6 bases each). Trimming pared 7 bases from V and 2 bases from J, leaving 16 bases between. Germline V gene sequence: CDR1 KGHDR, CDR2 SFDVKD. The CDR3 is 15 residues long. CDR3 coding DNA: TGTGCCACCAGCCGATTGACAGGAGGGCAAGAGACCCAGTACTTC. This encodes CATSRLTGGQETQYF.

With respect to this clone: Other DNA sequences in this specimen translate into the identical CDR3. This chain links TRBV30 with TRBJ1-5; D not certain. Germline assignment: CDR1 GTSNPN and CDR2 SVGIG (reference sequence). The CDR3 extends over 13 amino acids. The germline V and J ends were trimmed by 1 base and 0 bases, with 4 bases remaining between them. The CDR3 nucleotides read TGTGCCTGGAGTGGGGATAGCAATCAGCCCCAGCATTTT. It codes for CAWSGDSNQPQHF.

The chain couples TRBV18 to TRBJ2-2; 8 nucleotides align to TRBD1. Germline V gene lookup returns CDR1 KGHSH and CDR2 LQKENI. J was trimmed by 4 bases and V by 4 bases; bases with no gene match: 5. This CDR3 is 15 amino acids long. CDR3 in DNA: TGTGCCAGCTCACTCGACAGGGGAGGCACCGGGGAGCTGTTTTTT. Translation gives CASSLDRGGTGELFF.

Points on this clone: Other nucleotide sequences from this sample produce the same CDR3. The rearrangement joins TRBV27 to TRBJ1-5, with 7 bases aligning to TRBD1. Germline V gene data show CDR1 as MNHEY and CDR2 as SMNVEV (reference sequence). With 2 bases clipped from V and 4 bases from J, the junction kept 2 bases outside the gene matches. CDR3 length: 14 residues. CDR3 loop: CASSLGTENQPQHF. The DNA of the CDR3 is TGTGCCAGCAGTTTAGGGACAGAAAATCAGCCCCAGCATTTT.

CDR3 region: CASSDQFNQPQHF. The CDR3 DNA reads TGCGCCAGCAGTGACCAGTTCAATCAGCCCCAGCATTTT. The chain links TRBV10-2 to TRBJ1-5; D not certain. V lost 3 bases, J lost 3 bases, and 6 bases lay in between. The CDR3 is 13 amino acids. Looked up from germline, CDR1 is WSHSY and CDR2 is SAAADI.

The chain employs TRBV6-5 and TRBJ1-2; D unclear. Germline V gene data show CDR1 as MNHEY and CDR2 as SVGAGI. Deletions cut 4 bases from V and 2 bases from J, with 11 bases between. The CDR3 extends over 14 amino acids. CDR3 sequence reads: CASSFNGRNYGYTF. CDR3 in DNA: TGTGCCAGCAGTTTCAACGGCCGAAACTATGGCTACACCTTC.

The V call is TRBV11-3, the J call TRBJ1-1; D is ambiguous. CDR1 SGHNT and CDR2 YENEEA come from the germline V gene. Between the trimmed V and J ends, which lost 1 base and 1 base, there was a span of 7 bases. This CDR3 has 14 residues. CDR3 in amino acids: CASSLGRTNTEAFF. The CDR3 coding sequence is TGTGCCAGCAGCTTAGGACGGACGAACACTGAAGCTTTCTTT.

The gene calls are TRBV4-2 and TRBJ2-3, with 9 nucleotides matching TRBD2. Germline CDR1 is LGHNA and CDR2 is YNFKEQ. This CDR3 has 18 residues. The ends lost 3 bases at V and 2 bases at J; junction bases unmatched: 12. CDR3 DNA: TGTGCCAGCAGCCACGACCTCCCTAGCGGGGCAACCACAGATACGCAGTATTTT. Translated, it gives CASSHDLPSGATTDTQYF.

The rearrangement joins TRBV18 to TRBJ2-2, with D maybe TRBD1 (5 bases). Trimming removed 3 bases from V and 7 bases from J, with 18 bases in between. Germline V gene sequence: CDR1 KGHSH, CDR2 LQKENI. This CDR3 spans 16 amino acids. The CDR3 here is CASSPPVSRVDGELFF. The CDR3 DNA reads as TGTGCCAGCTCACCTCCTGTTAGCAGGGTGGACGGGGAGCTGTTTTTT.

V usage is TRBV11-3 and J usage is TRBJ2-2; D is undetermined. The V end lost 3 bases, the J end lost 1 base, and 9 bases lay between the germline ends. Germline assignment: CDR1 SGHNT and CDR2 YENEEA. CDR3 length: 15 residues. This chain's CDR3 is CASSFGLMNTGELFF. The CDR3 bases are TGTGCCAGCAGCTTCGGGCTTATGAACACCGGGGAGCTGTTTTTT.

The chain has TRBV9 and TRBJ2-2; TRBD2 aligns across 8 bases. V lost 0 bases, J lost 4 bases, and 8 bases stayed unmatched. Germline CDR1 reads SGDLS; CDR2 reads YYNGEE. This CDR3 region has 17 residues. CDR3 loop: CASSVAGGGPGTGELFF. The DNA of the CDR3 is TGTGCCAGCAGCGTAGCCGGGGGGGGGCCCGGCACCGGGGAGCTGTTTTTT.

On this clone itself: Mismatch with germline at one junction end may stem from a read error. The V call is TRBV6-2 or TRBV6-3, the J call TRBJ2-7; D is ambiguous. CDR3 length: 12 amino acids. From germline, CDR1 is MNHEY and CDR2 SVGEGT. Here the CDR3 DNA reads TGTGCCAGCAGCCCCCCCTCCCACGAGCAGTACTTC. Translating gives CASSPPSHEQYF.

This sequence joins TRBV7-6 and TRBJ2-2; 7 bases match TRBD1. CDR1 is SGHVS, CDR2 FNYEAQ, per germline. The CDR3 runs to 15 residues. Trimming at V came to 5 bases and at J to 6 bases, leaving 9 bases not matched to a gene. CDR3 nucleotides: TGTGCCAGCAGCCTAAGACAGGGAGTAGCCGGGGAGCTGTTTTTT. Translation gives CASSLRQGVAGELFF.